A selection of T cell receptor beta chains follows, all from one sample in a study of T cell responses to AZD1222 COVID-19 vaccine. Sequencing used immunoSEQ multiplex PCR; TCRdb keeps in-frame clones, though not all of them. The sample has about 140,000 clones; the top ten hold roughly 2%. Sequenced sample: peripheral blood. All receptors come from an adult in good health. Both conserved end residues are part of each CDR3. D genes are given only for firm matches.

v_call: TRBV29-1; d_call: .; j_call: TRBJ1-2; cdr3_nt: TGCAGCGTTGAACCCGGACGGATCTATGGCTACACCTTC; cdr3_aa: CSVEPGRIYGYTF
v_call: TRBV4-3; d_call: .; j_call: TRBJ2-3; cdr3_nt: TGCGCCAGCAGCCAGAACGGAGGGGACGGTACGCAGTATTTT; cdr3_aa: CASSQNGGDGTQYF
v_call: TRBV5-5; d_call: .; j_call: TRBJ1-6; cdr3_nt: TGTGCCAGCAGCTCCCCACGGGGGCGTAATTCACCCCTCCACTTT; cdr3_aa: CASSSPRGRNSPLHF
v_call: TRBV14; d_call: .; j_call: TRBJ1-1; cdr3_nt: TGTGCCAGCAGCCGGGGGAGCCCACTCATGAACACTGAAGCTTTCTTT; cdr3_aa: CASSRGSPLMNTEAFF
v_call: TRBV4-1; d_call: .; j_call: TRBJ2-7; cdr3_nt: TGCGCCAGCAGCCCTAGGGGAGGTTCCATATCCTACGAGCAGTACTTC; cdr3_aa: CASSPRGGSISYEQYF
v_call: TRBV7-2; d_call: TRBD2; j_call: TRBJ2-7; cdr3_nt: TGTGCCAGCAGCCAAGTGGCTAGCGGGGGATACGAGCAGTACTTC; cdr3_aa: CASSQVASGGYEQYF
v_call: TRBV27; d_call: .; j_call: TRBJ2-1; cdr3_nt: TGTGCCAGCAGTCCAAATCGAGGGGCCTCCTACAATGAGCAGTTCTTC; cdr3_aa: CASSPNRGASYNEQFF
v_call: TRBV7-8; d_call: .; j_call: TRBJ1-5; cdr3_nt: TGTGCCAGCAGCTTAGACCGCTACCGGGAGCACAATCAGCCCCAGCATTTT; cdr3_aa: CASSLDRYREHNQPQHF
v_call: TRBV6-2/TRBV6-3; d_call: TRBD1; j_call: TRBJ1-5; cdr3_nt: TGTGCCAGCAGTTACCCCATCAGACAGGGGGCGGATATCAATCAGCCCCAGCATTTT; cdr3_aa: CASSYPIRQGADINQPQHF
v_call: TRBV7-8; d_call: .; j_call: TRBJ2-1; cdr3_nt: TGTGCCAGCAGCCCGCAGGGCAATGAGCAGTTCTTC; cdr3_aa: CASSPQGNEQFF
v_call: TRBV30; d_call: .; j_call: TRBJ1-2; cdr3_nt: TGTGCCTGGAGTATGTCTAGGGACGGGGATGGCTACACCTTC; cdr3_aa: CAWSMSRDGDGYTF
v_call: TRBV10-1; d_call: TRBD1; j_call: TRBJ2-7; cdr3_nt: TGCGCCAGCAGTGAGTCCCGGGACAGGGACCGACGGGCCTACGAGCAGTACTTC; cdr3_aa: CASSESRDRDRRAYEQYF
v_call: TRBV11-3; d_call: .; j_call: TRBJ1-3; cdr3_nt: TGTGCCAGCAGCTCCGACAGGAGAAACACCATATATTTT; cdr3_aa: CASSSDRRNTIYF
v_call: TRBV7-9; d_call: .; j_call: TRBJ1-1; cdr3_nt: TGTGCCAGCCAGACACTCATGAACACTGAAGCTTTCTTT; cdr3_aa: CASQTLMNTEAFF
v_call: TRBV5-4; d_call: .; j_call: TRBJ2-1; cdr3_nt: TGTGCCAGCAGCTCGTATACCAACAATGAGCAGTTCTTC; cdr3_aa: CASSSYTNNEQFF
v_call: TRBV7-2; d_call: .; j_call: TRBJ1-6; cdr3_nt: TGTGCCAGCAGCGACGACAGGAGGGGAAATAATTCACCCCTCCACTTT; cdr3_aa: CASSDDRRGNNSPLHF
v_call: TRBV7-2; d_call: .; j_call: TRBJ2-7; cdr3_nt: TGTGCCAGCAGTAAGCGGGCGCTCACCTACGAGCAGTACTTC; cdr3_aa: CASSKRALTYEQYF
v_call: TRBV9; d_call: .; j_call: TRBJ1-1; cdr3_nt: TGTGCCAGCAGCCCTCGGGGGCAGGTGAACACTGAAGCTTTCTTT; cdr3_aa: CASSPRGQVNTEAFF
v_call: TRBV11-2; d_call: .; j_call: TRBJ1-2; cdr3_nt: TGTGCCAGCAGCTTAGAGGGCAGGGTGGCTGGCTACACCTTC; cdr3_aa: CASSLEGRVAGYTF
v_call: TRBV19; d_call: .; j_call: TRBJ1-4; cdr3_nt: TGTGCCAGTACCGTTTCGCCCTCTGATGAAAAACTGTTTTTT; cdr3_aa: CASTVSPSDEKLFF
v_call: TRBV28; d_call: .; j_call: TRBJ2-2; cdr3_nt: TGTGCCAGCAGTTCTCCGAACACCGGGGAGCTGTTTTTT; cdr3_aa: CASSSPNTGELFF
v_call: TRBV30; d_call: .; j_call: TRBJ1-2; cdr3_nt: TGTGCCTGGAGTGTACTGGGTCGGAACTATGGCTACACCTTC; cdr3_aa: CAWSVLGRNYGYTF
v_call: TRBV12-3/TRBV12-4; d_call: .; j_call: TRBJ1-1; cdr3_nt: TGTGCCAGCAGCCAACAGGGAGGTACTGAAGCTTTCTTT; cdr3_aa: CASSQQGGTEAFF
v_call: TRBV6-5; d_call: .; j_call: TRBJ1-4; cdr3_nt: TGTGCCAGCGGGGGGAACCGGGGTGAAAAACTGTTTTTT; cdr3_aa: CASGGNRGEKLFF
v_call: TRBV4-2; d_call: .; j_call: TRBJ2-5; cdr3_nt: TGTGCCAGCAGCCAAGATTTGGGTCTAACGGCGTACCAAGAGACCCAGTACTTC; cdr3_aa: CASSQDLGLTAYQETQYF
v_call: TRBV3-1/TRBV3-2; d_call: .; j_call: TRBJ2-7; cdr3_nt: TGTGCCAGCAGCCTCGGACCTGGCCCTTACGAGCAGTACTTC; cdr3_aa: CASSLGPGPYEQYF
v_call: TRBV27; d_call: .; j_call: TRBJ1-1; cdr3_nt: TGTGCCAGCAGCATGACAGAGAACACTGAAGCTTTCTTT; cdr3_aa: CASSMTENTEAFF
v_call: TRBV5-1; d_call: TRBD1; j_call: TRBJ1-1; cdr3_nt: TGCGCCAGCAGTTTACAGGGGGCACAGACTGAAGCTTTCTTT; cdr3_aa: CASSLQGAQTEAFF
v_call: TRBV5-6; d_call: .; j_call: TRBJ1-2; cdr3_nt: TGTGCCAGCAGCCTGCGGTTAAGTTACTATGGCTACACCTTC; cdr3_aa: CASSLRLSYYGYTF
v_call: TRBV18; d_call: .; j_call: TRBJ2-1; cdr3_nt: TGTGCCAGCTCACCATTTCGGGGCCAACGGAAAAATGAGCAGTTCTTC; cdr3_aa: CASSPFRGQRKNEQFF
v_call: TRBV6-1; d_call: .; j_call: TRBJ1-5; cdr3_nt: TGTGCCAGCAGTGACGGGATTCTGAGCAATCAGCCCCAGCATTTT; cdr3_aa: CASSDGILSNQPQHF
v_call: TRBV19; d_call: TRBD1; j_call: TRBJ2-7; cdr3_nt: TGTGCCAGTAGTATTGCGGGACAGGGCTCCTACGAGCAGTACTTC; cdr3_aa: CASSIAGQGSYEQYF
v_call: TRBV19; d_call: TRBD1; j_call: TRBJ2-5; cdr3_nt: TGTGCCAGTAGTCCAATGGACAGGGGTGGAGAGACCCAGTACTTC; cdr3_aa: CASSPMDRGGETQYF
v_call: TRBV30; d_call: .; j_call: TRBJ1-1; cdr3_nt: TGTGCCTGGAGTGTACAAAAAGACACTGAAGCTTTCTTT; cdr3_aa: CAWSVQKDTEAFF
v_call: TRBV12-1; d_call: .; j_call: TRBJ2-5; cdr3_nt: TGTGCCAGCAGCGCCCAGCCTACTAGCGGACCCGCAGGGGGGGAGACCCAGTACTTC; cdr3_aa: CASSAQPTSGPAGGETQYF
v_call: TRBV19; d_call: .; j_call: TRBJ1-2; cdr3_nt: TGTGCCAGTACTCCAAGCGGGTTCTATGGCTACACCTTC; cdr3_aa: CASTPSGFYGYTF
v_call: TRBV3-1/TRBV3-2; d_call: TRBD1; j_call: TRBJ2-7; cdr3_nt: TGTGCCAGCAGCCAAGATCGGGGACAGGGGATCCACGAGCAGTACTTC; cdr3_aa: CASSQDRGQGIHEQYF
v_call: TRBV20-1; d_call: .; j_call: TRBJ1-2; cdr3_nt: TGCACCCAGCGGCGTATCTATGGCTACACCTTC; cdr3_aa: CTQRRIYGYTF
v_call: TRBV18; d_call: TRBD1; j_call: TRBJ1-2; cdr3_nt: TGTGCCAGCTCACCCGCCGGGACAGTGGTACGCCTCTATGGCTACACCTTC; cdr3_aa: CASSPAGTVVRLYGYTF
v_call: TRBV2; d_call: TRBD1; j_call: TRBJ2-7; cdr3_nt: TGTGCCAGCACCGGACAGGGGATCTACGAGCAGTACTTC; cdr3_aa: CASTGQGIYEQYF
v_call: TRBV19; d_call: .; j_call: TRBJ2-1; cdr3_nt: TGTGCCAGTAGTACATTACAGGGAACTGAGCAGTTCTTC; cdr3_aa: CASSTLQGTEQFF
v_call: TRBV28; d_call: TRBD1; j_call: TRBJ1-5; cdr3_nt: TGTGCCAGCAGATGGACAGGGGACCAGCCCCAGCATTTT; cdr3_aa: CASRWTGDQPQHF
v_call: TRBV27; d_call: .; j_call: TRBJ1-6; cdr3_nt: TGTGCCAGCAGTCCTCTAAGCTTCAGGGACTCCTATAATTCACCCCTCCACTTT; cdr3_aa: CASSPLSFRDSYNSPLHF
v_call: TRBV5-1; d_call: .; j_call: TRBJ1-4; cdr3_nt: TGCGCCAGCAGGTTACAGGGAACTAGGGGTGAAAAACTGTTTTTT; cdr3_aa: CASRLQGTRGEKLFF
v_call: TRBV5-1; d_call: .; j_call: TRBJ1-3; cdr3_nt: TGCGCCAGCAGCTTGCCAGGGCCCTACAACTCTGGAAACACCATATATTTT; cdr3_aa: CASSLPGPYNSGNTIYF
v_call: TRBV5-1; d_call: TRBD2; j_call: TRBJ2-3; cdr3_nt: TGCGCCAGCAGCTCCCCGGGGGGAATAACAGATACGCAGTATTTT; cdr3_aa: CASSSPGGITDTQYF
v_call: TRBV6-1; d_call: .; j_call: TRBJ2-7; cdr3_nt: TGTGCCAGCAGTGTAGACAGTGTACAATTTATTTCAGCCTACGAGCAGTACTTC; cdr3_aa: CASSVDSVQFISAYEQYF
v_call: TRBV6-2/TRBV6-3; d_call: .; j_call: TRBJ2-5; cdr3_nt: TGTGCCAGCAGTTACCCGGAGACCCAGTACTTC; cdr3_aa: CASSYPETQYF
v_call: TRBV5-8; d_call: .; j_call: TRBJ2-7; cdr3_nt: TGTGCCAGCAGTTCCGGACAGAACCGAAACGCCTACGAGCAGTACTTC; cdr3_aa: CASSSGQNRNAYEQYF
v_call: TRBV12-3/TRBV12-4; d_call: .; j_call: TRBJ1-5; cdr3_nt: TGTGCCAGCAGTTTAGCTGCAGGCCTGTCCCAGCATTTT; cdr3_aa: CASSLAAGLSQHF